This T cell receptor (beta chain) was identified during a study of T cell responses to AZD1222 COVID-19 vaccine. Method: immunoSEQ multiplex PCR; TCRdb's copy keeps in-frame clones and lacks some. The repertoire consists of 110,000 or so clones, with about 89% occurring once and the leading ten covering around 4.4%. Germline values: CDR1 SGHRS, CDR2 YFSETQ. The CDR3 is made up of 16 amino acids. V was clipped by 4 bases and J by 7 bases; unmatched bases: 12. The clonotype comes from an adult who received the AZD1222 COVID-19 vaccine. The chain combines TRBV5-1 with TRBJ2-1, with 9 positions matching TRBD2. Sequencing used peripheral blood, obtained 28 days after the second AZD1222 dose. CDR3 loop: CASSPIAGVGKNEQFF. DNA of the CDR3: TGCGCCAGCAGCCCCATAGCGGGAGTAGGTAAGAATGAGCAGTTCTTC.